This T cell receptor (beta chain) was captured in a study of T-cell memory formation after mild COVID-19. TCRdb re-called the 5' RACE reads through MiXCR, storing one row per CDR3 protein. This sample has some 350,000 distinct CDR3 sequences, with 15% to 20% found just once. The germline gives CDR1 SNHLY, CDR2 FYNNEI. V lost 1 base, J lost 4 bases, and 14 bases lay in between. The CDR3 runs 16 residues. Findings and limits, study-wide: A subset of responding clones appeared in pre-infection memory, suggesting cross-reactive memory joined.

A note on this clonotype: Its target is not known.

The chain employs TRBV2 and TRBJ2-1; tentative D call: TRBD2 (6 bases). Sequencing was done on a sample of PBMCs or a T cell subset sorted from them (not recorded which). The sequence came from a man between 18 and 35 years old who had mild COVID-19 (a few samples of this study predate the infection). Cell type and time point are not known. This CDR3 is CASSEGGVLGYNEQFF. As DNA, the CDR3 is TGTGCCAGCAGTGAAGGGGGGGTACTAGGGTACAATGAGCAGTTCTTC.